These T cell receptor beta chains were read from a single sample in a study of neurological immune-mediated disorders. Each CDR3 protein is one row after TCRdb ran MiXCR on the 5' RACE reads. In the table there are about 30,000 distinct CDR3 sequences, under 6.5% of which are singletons. The material sequenced was CD4+ T cells from blood. These receptors were obtained from a woman between 50 and 59 years old in good health. Each CDR3 is given with its conserved first and last residue. The D gene is left open where the match is weak. Clone size is given for some rows only: seen once, a few or many times, or a class if the clone is expanded.

abundance: -; d_gene: -; v_gene: TRBV10-3; j_gene: TRBJ2-2; CDR3nt: TGTGCCATCAGTGGATCTCAGGGTTTGGGTTACACCGGGGAGCTGTTTTTT; CDR3aa: CAISGSQGLGYTGELFF
abundance: many; d_gene: -; v_gene: TRBV28; j_gene: TRBJ1-2; CDR3nt: TGTGCCAGCAGTCCCACTTTGGGGGTTTGGGGCTACACCTTC; CDR3aa: CASSPTLGVWGYTF
abundance: many; d_gene: -; v_gene: TRBV3-1; j_gene: TRBJ2-5; CDR3nt: TGTGCCAGCAGCCAAGATTGGCGGGGACAAGAGACCCAGTACTTC; CDR3aa: CASSQDWRGQETQYF
abundance: many; d_gene: -; v_gene: TRBV5-1; j_gene: TRBJ2-2; CDR3nt: TGCGCCAGCAGCTTGGAAGGTCCCACGAACACCGGGGAGCTGTTTTTT; CDR3aa: CASSLEGPTNTGELFF
abundance: medium-sized; d_gene: -; v_gene: TRBV12-3/TRBV12-4; j_gene: TRBJ1-1; CDR3nt: TGTGCCAGCAGACCCTATCAGGAGAACACTGAAGCTTTCTTT; CDR3aa: CASRPYQENTEAFF
abundance: many; d_gene: TRBD2; v_gene: TRBV20-1; j_gene: TRBJ2-7; CDR3nt: TGCAGTGCTACAACTAGCGGGAGTATTTACGAGCAGTACTTC; CDR3aa: CSATTSGSIYEQYF
abundance: many; d_gene: TRBD2; v_gene: TRBV29-1; j_gene: TRBJ2-2; CDR3nt: TGCAGCGTTGATACCGGGACTAGCGGGAGGGTAGGCACCGGGGAGCTGTTTTTT; CDR3aa: CSVDTGTSGRVGTGELFF
abundance: many; d_gene: TRBD1; v_gene: TRBV30; j_gene: TRBJ1-6; CDR3nt: TGTGCCTGGAGAAGCCGACAGGGGCCGAGATCACCCCTCCACTTT; CDR3aa: CAWRSRQGPRSPLHF
abundance: many; d_gene: TRBD1; v_gene: TRBV28; j_gene: TRBJ2-7; CDR3nt: TGTGCCAGCAGTCCTAGGGGGACAGGGACCTACGAGCAGTACTTC; CDR3aa: CASSPRGTGTYEQYF
abundance: many; d_gene: -; v_gene: TRBV5-5; j_gene: TRBJ1-2; CDR3nt: TGTGCCAGCAAACGGGAGCGGGTCGATGGCTACACCTTC; CDR3aa: CASKRERVDGYTF
abundance: many; d_gene: TRBD1; v_gene: TRBV29-1; j_gene: TRBJ2-1; CDR3nt: TGCAGCGGGACAGGCTACAATGAGCAGTTCTTC; CDR3aa: CSGTGYNEQFF
abundance: many; d_gene: TRBD1; v_gene: TRBV5-6; j_gene: TRBJ2-2; CDR3nt: TGTGCCAGCAGCTGGGACAGGGGATCGGCCGGGGAGCTGTTTTTT; CDR3aa: CASSWDRGSAGELFF
abundance: many; d_gene: -; v_gene: TRBV5-1; j_gene: TRBJ2-2; CDR3nt: TGCGCCAGCAGGAAGGGACAGAACACCGGGGAGCTGTTTTTT; CDR3aa: CASRKGQNTGELFF
abundance: -; d_gene: TRBD2; v_gene: TRBV20-1; j_gene: TRBJ2-2; CDR3nt: TGCAGTGCTAGGACTAGCGGGGGGACTAACACCGGGGAGCTGTTTTTT; CDR3aa: CSARTSGGTNTGELFF
abundance: many; d_gene: TRBD1; v_gene: TRBV4-1; j_gene: TRBJ1-2; CDR3nt: TGCGCCAGCAGCCAAGATCCGCAGGGGGCGCAAGGCTATGGCTACACCTTC; CDR3aa: CASSQDPQGAQGYGYTF
abundance: many; d_gene: TRBD1; v_gene: TRBV5-1; j_gene: TRBJ2-2; CDR3nt: TGCGCCAGCAGCATCGGACAGGGAGGAACCGGGGAGCTGTTTTTT; CDR3aa: CASSIGQGGTGELFF
abundance: -; d_gene: -; v_gene: TRBV29-1; j_gene: TRBJ1-4; CDR3nt: TGCAGCGTCCAGGGGAATGAAAAACTGTTTTTT; CDR3aa: CSVQGNEKLFF
abundance: many; d_gene: -; v_gene: TRBV7-6; j_gene: TRBJ1-3; CDR3nt: TGTGCCAGCAGCTTAGGACGTACAACAGGGCTCTCTGGAAACACCATATATTTT; CDR3aa: CASSLGRTTGLSGNTIYF
abundance: many; d_gene: TRBD2; v_gene: TRBV28; j_gene: TRBJ2-7; CDR3nt: TGTGCCAGCAGTAGCGGGAGTGCCTACGAGCAGTACTTC; CDR3aa: CASSSGSAYEQYF
abundance: many; d_gene: -; v_gene: TRBV20-1; j_gene: TRBJ2-7; CDR3nt: TGCAGTGCTAGCACCCATAGGCTCACGAACTACGAGCAGTACTTC; CDR3aa: CSASTHRLTNYEQYF
abundance: medium-sized; d_gene: TRBD2; v_gene: TRBV20-1; j_gene: TRBJ2-1; CDR3nt: TGCAGTGCTTGGTACTCCGGGACTAAAAATGAGCAGTTCTTC; CDR3aa: CSAWYSGTKNEQFF
abundance: many; d_gene: TRBD1; v_gene: TRBV20-1; j_gene: TRBJ2-3; CDR3nt: TGCAGTGCTGACGACAGGGGTGGCACAGATACGCAGTATTTT; CDR3aa: CSADDRGGTDTQYF
abundance: once; d_gene: -; v_gene: TRBV7-9; j_gene: TRBJ2-1; CDR3nt: TGTGCCAGCATCTTAGCCTCGGTTGGGCAGTTCTTC; CDR3aa: CASILASVGQFF
abundance: many; d_gene: TRBD1; v_gene: TRBV7-9; j_gene: TRBJ1-3; CDR3nt: TGTGCCAGCAGGGGACAGGGGAGCTCTGGAAACACCATATATTTT; CDR3aa: CASRGQGSSGNTIYF
abundance: many; d_gene: -; v_gene: TRBV28; j_gene: TRBJ1-1; CDR3nt: TGTGCCAGCACCATGCCACAGAACACTGAAGCTTTCTTT; CDR3aa: CASTMPQNTEAFF
abundance: many; d_gene: -; v_gene: TRBV20-1; j_gene: TRBJ2-3; CDR3nt: TGCAGTGCTCGAACCTTAGATACGCAGTATTTT; CDR3aa: CSARTLDTQYF
abundance: many; d_gene: TRBD1; v_gene: TRBV28; j_gene: TRBJ2-6; CDR3nt: TGTGCCAGCATCTCACGACAGGGAAGCTCTGGGGCCAACGTCCTGACTTTC; CDR3aa: CASISRQGSSGANVLTF
abundance: many; d_gene: -; v_gene: TRBV6-6; j_gene: TRBJ1-6; CDR3nt: TGTGCCAGCAGGGACCGTTCAGGGTCCTATAATTCACCCCTCCACTTT; CDR3aa: CASRDRSGSYNSPLHF
abundance: many; d_gene: -; v_gene: TRBV29-1; j_gene: TRBJ1-2; CDR3nt: TGCAGCGCATCGACAGGTCCAGGCTACACCTTC; CDR3aa: CSASTGPGYTF
abundance: many; d_gene: TRBD1; v_gene: TRBV28; j_gene: TRBJ2-5; CDR3nt: TGTGCCAGCAGTGGACAGGGGGGACAGACCCAGTACTTC; CDR3aa: CASSGQGGQTQYF
abundance: many; d_gene: TRBD2; v_gene: TRBV20-1; j_gene: TRBJ2-3; CDR3nt: TGCAGTGCTAGCGCCACTAGCGGTAGCACAGATACGCAGTATTTT; CDR3aa: CSASATSGSTDTQYF
abundance: many; d_gene: TRBD1; v_gene: TRBV5-1; j_gene: TRBJ1-2; CDR3nt: TGCGCCAGCAGTTTCCTGGACAGGGATGGCTACACCTTC; CDR3aa: CASSFLDRDGYTF
abundance: -; d_gene: -; v_gene: TRBV5-4; j_gene: TRBJ2-1; CDR3nt: TGTGCCAGCAGCCCTCCCCGGGGTAGCTCCTACAATGAGCAGTTCTTC; CDR3aa: CASSPPRGSSYNEQFF